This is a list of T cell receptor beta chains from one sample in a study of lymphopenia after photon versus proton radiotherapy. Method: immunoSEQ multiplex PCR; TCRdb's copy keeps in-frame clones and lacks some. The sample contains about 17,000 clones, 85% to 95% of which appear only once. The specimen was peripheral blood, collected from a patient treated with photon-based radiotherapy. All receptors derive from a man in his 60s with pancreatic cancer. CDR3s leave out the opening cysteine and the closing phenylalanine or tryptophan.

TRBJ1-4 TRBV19 ASSDVGREKLF
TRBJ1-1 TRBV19 ASRGFRRGTEAF
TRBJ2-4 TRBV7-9 ASSLAGAKNIQY
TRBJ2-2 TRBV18 ASSPVGNTGELF
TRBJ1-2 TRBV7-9 ASSYQGASGYT
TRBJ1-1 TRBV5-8 ASSTGQTNTEAF
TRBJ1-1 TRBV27 ASSRNTEAF
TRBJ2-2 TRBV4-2 ASSPWGGVTGELF
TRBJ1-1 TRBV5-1 ASSLGEKDTEAF
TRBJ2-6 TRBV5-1 ASSSQVDGANVLT
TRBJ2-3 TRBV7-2 ASSLERAGDTQY
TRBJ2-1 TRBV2 ASMETLLAYNEQF
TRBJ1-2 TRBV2 ASSAYYPGQGNYGYT
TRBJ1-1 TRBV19 ASSMEGGGSEAF
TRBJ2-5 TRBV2 ASTKDRGGETQY
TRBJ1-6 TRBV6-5 ASSSGPRNSPLH
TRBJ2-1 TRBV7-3 ASSLVPSSYNEQF
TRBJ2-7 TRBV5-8 ASSFEASGGKSSYEQY
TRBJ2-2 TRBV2 ASSARTTNTGELF
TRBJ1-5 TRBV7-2 ASSADRSNQPQH
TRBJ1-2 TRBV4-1 ASSQDGQGRGGYT
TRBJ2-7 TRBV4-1 ASSQDRFDYYEQY
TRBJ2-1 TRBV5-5 ASSRGTVPYNEQF
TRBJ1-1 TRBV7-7 ASSRDRNTEAF
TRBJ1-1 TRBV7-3 ASSLRRGRRNTEAF
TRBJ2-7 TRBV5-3 ASRQAGTHSYEQY
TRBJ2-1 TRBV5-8 ASSTGTGIYNEQF
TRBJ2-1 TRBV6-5 ASSTLSNEQF
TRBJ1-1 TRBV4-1 ASSPNRAQRMNTEAF
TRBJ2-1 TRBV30 AWSVNRGYEQF
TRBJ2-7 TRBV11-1 ASSLESSYEQY
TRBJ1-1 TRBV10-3 ATQGTGNTEAF
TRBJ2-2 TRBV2 ASSPGLAGTGELF
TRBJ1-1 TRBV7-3 ASSQMDGTEAF
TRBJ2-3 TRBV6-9 ASSSQEFTDTQY
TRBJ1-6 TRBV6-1 ASIWGVNSPLH
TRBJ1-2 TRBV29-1 SVVGTGSSYGYT
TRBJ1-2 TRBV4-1 ASSQAPSGTANYGYT
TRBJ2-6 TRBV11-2 ASTPPGWGSGANVLT
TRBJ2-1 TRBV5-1 ASRKEAGGTYNEQF
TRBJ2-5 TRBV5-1 ASSLMSDLETQY
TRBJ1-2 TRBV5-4 ASSSTGLGYT